This T cell receptor beta chain was obtained from a study of vaccination effects on CD4 cells after COVID-19. About the research overall: After the second dose, samples were taken at median day 72. General study points: Marked clonal contraction of both clone types appeared late after vaccination.

Notes on this clone: The antigen remains unidentified.

The table came from immunoSEQ multiplex PCR; TCRdb's copy has only in-frame clones and leaves some out. The sample includes some 30,000 clones, over 70% of them seen just once. Germline assignment: CDR1 SGDLS and CDR2 YYNGEE. The CDR3 totals 15 residues. The V and J ends lost 3 bases and 3 bases, in that order; junction bases with no gene match: 2. A 10-day culture period preceded the isolation of CD4+ T cells. Everyone in the study got two shots of either the BNT162b2 or mRNA-1273 vaccine. Vaccine recipients had no previous SARS-CoV-2 infection; their nucleocapsid antibodies were negative. Fresh IL-2-containing medium replaced half the medium on days 3 and 7.

The rearrangement uses TRBV9 and TRBJ2-3; TRBD2 matches at 12 bases. The clonotype was recovered from a human donor who received a COVID-19 vaccine. Sequencing used CD4+ T cells from PBMCs cultured without peptide, obtained after COVID-19 vaccination. In DNA, the CDR3 is TGTGCCAGCAGCGAGACTAGCGGGAGTACAGATACGCAGTATTTT. Its protein product is CASSETSGSTDTQYF.